These 31 T cell receptor beta chains were sequenced from one sample in a study of blood T cell repertoires in COVID-19. Sequencing used immunoSEQ multiplex PCR; TCRdb keeps in-frame clones, though not all of them. The sample has 65,000 to 90,000 clones, about 93% seen once. Sequencing was done on a sample of peripheral blood. These receptors were collected from a human donor in a cohort sampled during active COVID-19.

The J gene is TRBJ1-4, the V gene TRBV25-1, with 11 bases lining up with TRBD1. The germline V gene encodes CDR1 MGHDK and CDR2 SYGVNS. J was trimmed by 2 bases and V by 6 bases; bases with no gene match: 8. This CDR3 has 17 amino acids. CDR3 sequence reads: CASSQVGTGGTNEKLFF. As DNA, the CDR3 is TGTGCCAGCAGCCAGGTCGGGACAGGGGGGACTAATGAAAAACTGTTTTTT.

The chain uses TRBV5-1 and TRBJ1-1; no reliable D call. The V and J ends lost 0 bases and 6 bases respectively, with 3 bases between them. This CDR3 contains 11 residues. Germline V gene sequence: CDR1 SGHRS, CDR2 YFSETQ. CDR3 DNA: TGCGCCAGCAGCTTGGGCGCTGAAGCTTTCTTT. Its protein product is CASSLGAEAFF.

In this sample, this clone turned up once. Other DNA sequences in this specimen translate into the identical CDR3. Here the CDR3 DNA reads TGTGCCAGCAGTGAAGCTAGCGGAGTCACAGATACGCAGTATTTT. It codes for CASSEASGVTDTQYF. V gene TRBV2 combines with J gene TRBJ2-3; the D gene is possibly TRBD2 (6 bases). Germline CDR1 SNHLY, CDR2 FYNNEI. Trimming removed 0 bases from V and 2 bases from J, with 9 bases in between. The CDR3 is 15 residues long.

This CDR3 is CASKAGDLYNEQFF. CDR3 bases: TGTGCCAGCAAAGCGGGGGACCTTTACAATGAGCAGTTCTTC. V usage is TRBV7-9 and J usage is TRBJ2-1; 8 nucleotides line up with TRBD2. The CDR3 has 14 residues. Per germline, CDR1 SEHNR and CDR2 FQNEAQ (reference sequence). V shed 7 bases, J shed 4 bases, and the junction held 6 bases outside the gene matches.

V and J are TRBV5-5 and TRBJ2-1, with 10 positions matching TRBD2. This CDR3 has 13 amino acids. The trim removed 0 bases at V and 12 bases at J, leaving 3 bases unmatched. Germline values: CDR1 SGHKS, CDR2 YYEKEE (reference sequence). DNA for the CDR3: TGTGCCAGCAGCTTGGCGGTAGCGGGGGGGCAGTTCTTC. Residues: CASSLAVAGGQFF.

The rearrangement joins TRBV5-1 to TRBJ2-6; 9 bases fit TRBD1. CDR1 and CDR2 (germline): SGHRS, YFSETQ. This CDR3 is built from 17 residues. V lost 3 bases and J lost 0; bases outside the gene matches: 4. CDR3: CASSSGQGLSGANVLTF. The CDR3 nucleotides read TGCGCCAGCAGCTCGGGACAGGGACTCTCTGGGGCCAACGTCCTGACTTTC.

The chain joins TRBV11-3 to TRBJ2-1, with D possibly being TRBD2 (7 bases). The CDR3 has 16 residues. V was trimmed by 5 bases and J by 7 bases, leaving 21 bases between them. Germline V gene lookup returns CDR1 SGHNT and CDR2 YENEEA. The CDR3 reads CASSRGRGGDENEQFF. DNA of the CDR3: TGTGCCAGCAGCCGGGGCCGAGGGGGGGACGAAAATGAGCAGTTCTTC.

This sequence joins TRBV5-1 and TRBJ2-2; no firm D call. The CDR3 loop spans 11 amino acids. Trimming cost V 5 bases and J 6 bases, with 5 bases left between them. The germline CDR1 and CDR2 sequences are SGHRS and YFSETQ. The CDR3, as DNA: TGCGCCAGCAGTCTTTCCGGGGAGCTGTTTTTT. Translating it yields CASSLSGELFF.

The chain joins TRBV18 to TRBJ2-4; D perhaps matches TRBD2 (5 bases). The length of the CDR3 is 16 residues. V dropped 0 bases and J dropped 0 bases, with 9 bases sitting between them. The V gene's germline CDR1 is KGHSH and CDR2 LQKENI. In nucleotides, the CDR3 is TGTGCCAGCTCACCACCCGATGGACTAGCCAAAAACATTCAGTACTTC. Its translation is CASSPPDGLAKNIQYF.

The chain links TRBV7-9 to TRBJ2-7; D is unresolved. Germline assignment: CDR1 SEHNR and CDR2 FQNEAQ (reference sequence). This CDR3 has 13 residues. V lost 3 bases and J 2 bases, leaving 8 bases between the germline ends. The CDR3 loop is CASSFGLPYEQYF. The CDR3 coding sequence is TGTGCCAGCAGCTTTGGCTTACCCTACGAGCAGTACTTC.

The gene calls are TRBV5-1 and TRBJ2-5; 13 bases agree with TRBD2. This CDR3 is 17 amino acids long. V was pared by 0 bases and J by 1 base, with 3 bases of the junction left unmatched. The germline V gene encodes CDR1 SGHRS and CDR2 YFSETQ. The CDR3 loop is CASSLGGLAGSQETQYF. CDR3 DNA sequence: TGCGCCAGCAGCTTGGGGGGACTAGCGGGGAGCCAAGAGACCCAGTACTTC.

The chain has TRBV7-9 and TRBJ2-3; 7 positions match TRBD2. The germline V gene has CDR1 SEHNR and CDR2 FQNEAQ (reference sequence). V shed 1 base and J 2 bases; nucleotides not matched to a gene: 6. CDR3 length: 16 amino acids. The CDR3 here is CASSLGDRLATDTQYF. CDR3 in DNA: TGTGCCAGCAGCTTAGGGGACCGACTAGCCACAGATACGCAGTATTTT. The full variable domain, with the rest looked up from reference TRBV7-9 and TRBJ2-3, is DTGVSQNPRHKITKRGQNVTFRCDPISEHNRLYWYRQTLGQGPEFLTYFQNEAQLEKSRLLSDRFSAERPKGSFSTLEIQRTEQGDSAMYLCASSLGDRLATDTQYFGPGTRLTVL.

The V call is TRBV7-9, the J call TRBJ2-5; possible D gene TRBD1, 6 bases. The J call is doubtful: the DNA matches TRBJ2-7 better. CDR1 and CDR2 from the germline V gene are SEHNR and FQNEAQ (reference sequence). This CDR3 region has 16 residues. CDR3 coding DNA: TGTGCCAGCAGCTCAAAGCCCAGGGGCAACGCCTACGAGCAGTACTTC. Its protein is CASSSKPRGNAYEQYF.

On this clone itself: This CDR3 is also generated by other DNA sequences in the sample. The rearrangement links TRBV15 to TRBJ1-2; the D gene is possibly TRBD1 (6 bases). The CDR3 length is 14 residues. Trimming removed 0 bases at V and 5 bases at J, with 10 bases between. Germline V gene sequence: CDR1 LNHNV, CDR2 YYDKDF (reference sequence). CDR3 nucleotides: TGTGCCACCAGCAGAGAACAGGGTGGGTATGGCTACACCTTC. Residues: CATSREQGGYGYTF.

The gene calls are TRBV5-1 and TRBJ2-3; 9 nucleotides line up with TRBD1. With V trimmed by 7 bases and J by 10 bases, 19 bases remained unmatched. This CDR3 spans 16 amino acids. Germline V lookup: CDR1 SGHRS, CDR2 YFSETQ. The CDR3 loop reads CASLTWPGQGSVPQYF. In nucleotides, the CDR3 is TGCGCCAGCTTAACTTGGCCGGGACAGGGTAGTGTTCCGCAGTATTTT. Based on the CDR3 plus reference TRBV5-1 and TRBJ2-3, the full variable domain is KAGVTQTPRYLIKTRGQQVTLSCSPISGHRSVSWYQQTPGQGLQFLFEYFSETQRNKGNFPGRFSGRQFSNSRSEMNVSTLELGDSALYLCASLTWPGQGSVPQYFGPGTRLTVL.

V gene TRBV20-1 combines with J gene TRBJ2-1; D is unresolved. V was trimmed by 3 bases and J by 0 bases, leaving 9 bases between them. The CDR3 covers 14 residues. CDR1 and CDR2 from the germline V gene are DFQATT and SNEGSKA (reference sequence). The CDR3 DNA follows: TGCAGTGCTAGTATAGTCCGCTCCTACAATGAGCAGTTCTTC. This codes for CSASIVRSYNEQFF.

This sequence joins TRBV5-1 and TRBJ1-5, with 8 bases lining up with TRBD1. This CDR3 spans 16 amino acids. V was pared by 0 bases and J by 0 bases, with 2 bases of the junction left unmatched. From germline, CDR1 is SGHRS and CDR2 YFSETQ. The CDR3 coding sequence is TGCGCCAGCAGCTTGGGCACAGGGGGTAGCAATCAGCCCCAGCATTTT. Translating it yields CASSLGTGGSNQPQHF.

This chain joins TRBV3-1 (or the pseudogene TRBV3-2) and TRBJ2-3, with D perhaps matching TRBD2 (7 bases). V shed 1 base and J shed 0 bases, with 11 bases lying between them. The CDR3 spans 16 residues. Per germline, CDR1 LGHDT and CDR2 YNNKEL (reference sequence). The CDR3 DNA follows: TGTGCCAGCAGCCAAGTAGGGGGGGGGAGCACAGATACGCAGTATTTT. Its protein is CASSQVGGGSTDTQYF.

This sequence joins TRBV16 and TRBJ1-1; 11 nucleotides agree with TRBD1. Germline lookup yields CDR1 KGHSY and CDR2 FQNENV. The CDR3 runs to 12 residues. V was clipped by 6 bases and J by 10 bases; unmatched bases: 4. The CDR3 reads CASSTGQGAAFF. In nucleotides, the CDR3 is TGTGCCAGCAGTACAGGACAGGGGGCAGCTTTCTTT.

The J gene is TRBJ1-1, the V gene TRBV7-9; D not resolved. The CDR3 is 14 amino acids. The germline CDR1 and CDR2 sequences are SEHNR and FQNEAQ (reference sequence). V lost 0 bases to trimming and J lost 7 bases, with 12 bases between them. The CDR3 nucleotides are TGTGCCAGCAGCTTAGCGGTCGGGAGAAGTGAAGCTTTCTTT. This encodes CASSLAVGRSEAFF.

The V call is TRBV9, the J call TRBJ1-1; 10 bases match TRBD1. Germline CDR1 and CDR2: SGDLS and YYNGEE. Trimming cost V 0 bases and J 4 bases; bases outside gene matches: 3. CDR3 length equals 15 residues. The CDR3 spells CASSVGGTGVTEAFF. The CDR3 DNA follows: TGTGCCAGCAGCGTAGGGGGGACAGGGGTCACTGAAGCTTTCTTT.

V is TRBV24-1 and J is TRBJ2-7; TRBD1 matches at 10 bases. The CDR3 loop spans 18 amino acids. Germline CDR1 is KGHDR and CDR2 is SFDVKD. The J segment lost 6 bases and the V segment lost 5 bases, leaving 18 bases of the junction unmatched. The CDR3 DNA follows: TGTGCCACCAGTGCCCTTACTTCCCGACAGGGGGCACCTTGCGAGCAGTACTTC. Its translation: CATSALTSRQGAPCEQYF.

This clone was recorded once. This rearrangement joins TRBV6-5 to TRBJ1-6, with unresolved D. The CDR3 is made up of 12 amino acids. Trimming removed 5 bases at V and 9 bases at J, with 8 bases between. Germline V gene data show CDR1 as MNHEY and CDR2 as SVGAGI. The CDR3 sequence is CASSRTGSPLHF. As DNA, the CDR3 is TGTGCCAGCAGTCGGACTGGTTCACCCCTCCACTTT.

V and J are TRBV11-2 and TRBJ2-2; D perhaps matches TRBD2 (6 bases). Trimming cost V 2 bases and J 2 bases, with 12 bases left between them. Germline V gene lookup returns CDR1 SGHAT and CDR2 FQNNGV. The CDR3 sequence is 16 residues long. The CDR3 protein is CASSLPGLLNTGELFF. CDR3 coding DNA: TGTGCCAGCAGCTTACCGGGACTTCTTAACACCGGGGAGCTGTTTTTT.

The genes are TRBV9 and TRBJ2-3; 11 bases fit TRBD2. CDR1 and CDR2 from the germline V gene are SGDLS and YYNGEE. The J segment lost 3 bases and the V segment lost 4 bases, leaving 4 bases of the junction unmatched. This CDR3 comprises 15 residues. The CDR3 reads CASSPRLAGTDTQYF. The CDR3 region has the DNA TGTGCCAGCAGCCCTCGACTAGCGGGAACAGATACGCAGTATTTT.

To note about this clone: At the DNA level, this CDR3 is encoded by other sequences in the same sample as well. This chain links TRBV25-1 with TRBJ1-2; D ambiguous. V was trimmed by 2 bases and J by 1 base, leaving 8 bases between them. The CDR3 has 14 amino acids. Per germline, CDR1 MGHDK and CDR2 SYGVNS. The CDR3 nucleotides are TGTGCCAGCAGTGAAAGTGGAGATAACTATGGCTACACCTTC. The encoded protein is CASSESGDNYGYTF.

The V and J genes are TRBV6-4 and TRBJ2-3; D uncertain. The CDR3 is 14 residues long. CDR1 and CDR2 (germline): MRHNA, SNTAGT. V lost 1 base, J lost 0 bases, and 5 bases lay in between. CDR3 protein: CASSDFSSTDTQYF. CDR3 DNA: TGTGCCAGCAGTGACTTCTCTAGCACAGATACGCAGTATTTT.

This chain connects TRBV11-3 to TRBJ2-3, with 12 bases lining up with TRBD2. Germline V gives CDR1 SGHNT, CDR2 YENEEA. V dropped 2 bases and J dropped 4; count of bases not matched to a gene: 7. The CDR3 totals 17 residues. This CDR3 is CASSLSPLAGGADTQYF. The CDR3, as DNA: TGTGCCAGCAGCTTATCACCACTAGCGGGGGGCGCAGATACGCAGTATTTT.

This clone has more than one count but fewer than ten. The rearrangement joins TRBV6-5 to TRBJ2-7; D might be TRBD1 (5 bases). This CDR3 has 11 amino acids. Per the germline V gene, CDR1 is MNHEY and CDR2 is SVGAGI. Trimming shortened V by 10 bases and J by 1 base, and 8 bases separated the two germline ends. The CDR3 coding sequence is TGTGCCACCAGACAGTCCTACGAGCAGTACTTC. Protein product: CATRQSYEQYF.

The chain combines TRBV15 with TRBJ2-3; D might be TRBD1 (6 bases). Germline CDR1 reads LNHNV; CDR2 reads YYDKDF (reference sequence). The CDR3 is 13 residues long. V lost 4 bases, J lost 6 bases, and 11 bases lay in between. The CDR3 bases are TGTGCCACCAGCACAGGGGTTGAGGATACGCAGTATTTT. Translation gives CATSTGVEDTQYF.

Points on this clone: Other DNA sequences in the sample encode the same CDR3. This chain links TRBV12-3 or TRBV12-4 with TRBJ1-2, with 8 nucleotides matching TRBD1. The CDR3 is 11 amino acids. V was clipped by 8 bases and J by 8 bases; unmatched bases: 4. DNA for the CDR3: TGTGCCAGCCGCAGGGGGCGAGGCTACACCTTC. This sequence encodes CASRRGRGYTF.